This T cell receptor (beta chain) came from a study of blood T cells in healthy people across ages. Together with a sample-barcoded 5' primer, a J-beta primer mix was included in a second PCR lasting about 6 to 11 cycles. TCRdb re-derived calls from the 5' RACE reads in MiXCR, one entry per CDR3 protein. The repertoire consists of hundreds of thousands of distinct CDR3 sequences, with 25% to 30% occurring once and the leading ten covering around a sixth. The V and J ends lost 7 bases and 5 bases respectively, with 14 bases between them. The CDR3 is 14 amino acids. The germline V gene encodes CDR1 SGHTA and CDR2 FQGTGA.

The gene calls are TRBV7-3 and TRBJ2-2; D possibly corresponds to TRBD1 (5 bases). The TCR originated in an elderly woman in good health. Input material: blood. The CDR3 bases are TGTGCCAGCACGATGGGGCGTGGGACCGGGGAGCTGTTTTTT. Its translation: CASTMGRGTGELFF.